The sample holds many counts of the clone carrying this TCR beta chain. The antigen remains unidentified. This sample is drawn from a study of response to subunit inactivated influenza vaccine. Notes on the study in general: The authors proposed limited new T cell recruitment per seasonal influenza vaccination.

The length of the CDR3 is 13 residues. V was shortened by 6 bases and J by 0 bases, with 8 bases between the two germline ends. The V gene's germline CDR1 is ENHRY and CDR2 SYGVKD. TCRdb re-called the RT-PCR reads with MiXCR, one entry per CDR3 protein. The profile shows approximately 530,000 distinct CDR3 sequences, about 7.6% of them singletons. The origin of this receptor is a man in his fifties or sixties who received an inactivated influenza vaccine. Sequencing used PBMCs from blood, obtained less than 25 months after vaccination. The V and J genes are TRBV10-3 and TRBJ2-5; D tentatively reads TRBD1 or TRBD2 (5 bases each). CDR3 region: CAIRGDYQETQYF. Here the CDR3 DNA reads TGTGCCATCAGGGGGGATTACCAAGAGACCCAGTACTTC.